This T cell receptor (beta chain) came from a study of blood T cell repertoires in COVID-19 (dated by TCRdb to 2020 to 2022). A note on the overall study: The collaborator samples originated in the United States, Italy and Spain and spanned the acute and convalescent phases of COVID-19. The samples were drawn from two sources: the first 160 participants of the ongoing ImmuneRACE study, and 1,000 to 1,500 subjects contributed by 6 global collaborators. The dataset comprised deeply sampled blood TCRbeta repertoires from subjects exposed to, actively infected with, or recovered from COVID-19. HLA class I and class II types, where available, came from metadata supplied by the sample provider rather than from assay-based typing. The prospective study material was composed of cDNA or gDNA derived from T cells, B-cell-depleted T cells, or PBMCs. A de-identified subject ID, COVID-19 status, age in years and sex were almost always included in the sample metadata. The repertoires were made available in a free public database intended to serve as a resource for research on the immune response to SARS-CoV-2. What the authors observed across the whole study: How much clinical and demographic metadata was included differed by source and by participant, and the metadata was provided uncurated.

Samples from volunteer blood donors who had recovered from COVID-19 were contributed by a second Seattle source. Collaborating institutions collected whole blood in K2EDTA tubes following their own protocols. For TCRbeta analysis, collaborator samples were shipped as frozen whole blood, as isolated PBMCs, or as DNA extracted from either sample type. This clone was recorded only once. Its antigen is unknown. Per-nucleotide qualities are absent, and no much larger clonotype sits a single base away. The immunoSEQ Assay, a bias-controlled multiplex PCR, was used to amplify TCRbeta CDR3 regions from genomic DNA. In the source study's methods: The number of nucleated cells in each sample was estimated from the amplification of reference gene primers within the assay. To quantify the absolute abundance of each unique TCRbeta CDR3 rearrangement, sequence reads were collapsed and filtered. Productive Simpson clonality was computed per sample as the square root of Simpson's diversity index over productive rearrangements. TCRdb's version of the immuneACCESS table is confined to in-frame rearrangements and falls short of the full clone set. An unresolved V gene accounts for under half of the shortfall where checked; the remainder is of unknown origin. The DNA gave D and trimming, while V, J and clone size come from that table. The sample data list approximately 200,000 clones, and roughly 84% of these were observed just once. Roughly 5.3% of the sample is taken by the ten largest.

Material for sequencing was peripheral blood. The clonotype comes from a woman aged 55-69 years who had recovered from COVID-19.

The CDR3 protein: CASSQLLDSEAFF. The nucleotide sequence reads as follows: TGCGCCAGCAGCCAACTGTTGGACTCTGAAGCTTTCTTT. The chain is assembled from TRBV4-1 and TRBJ1-1, with no confidently assigned D gene. The germline V gene sets CDR1 to MGHRA and CDR2 to YSYEKL. V loses 2 bases, J loses 6 bases, and the germline ends lie 10 bases apart. The CDR3 covers 13 residues, taking in both the cysteine and the phenylalanine. Solely the CDR3 DNA is kept, with 39 bases framed from the first base.